This entry describes one T cell receptor beta chain. TCRdb's copy holds only in-frame clones and misses some; the assay was immunoSEQ multiplex PCR. The sample holds some 15,000 clones, 82% seen once. CDR1 is SNHLY and CDR2 is FYNNEI in the germline V gene. There are 16 residues in the CDR3. Trimming stripped 6 bases from V and 3 bases from J, with 18 bases between. The data are from a study of T cell clones after liver transplantation. The receptor was derived from a human patient who received a liver transplant. Certain T cells may be donor cells from the graft. The chain carries TRBV2 and TRBJ1-5; TRBD1 is a possible D gene (6 bases). This material consisted of CD8+ T cells from blood, taken approximately 50 months after liver transplant. CDR3 bases: TGTGCCAGCAGGCCTCACCAGAGGACAGACAATCAGCCCCAGCATTTT. This gives the protein CASRPHQRTDNQPQHF. Based on the CDR3 plus reference TRBV2 and TRBJ1-5, the full variable domain is EPEVTQTPSHQVTQMGQEVILRCVPISNHLYFYWYRQILGQKVEFLVSFYNNEISEKSEIFDDQFSVERPDGSNFTLKIRSTKLEDSAMYFCASRPHQRTDNQPQHFGDGTRLSIL.